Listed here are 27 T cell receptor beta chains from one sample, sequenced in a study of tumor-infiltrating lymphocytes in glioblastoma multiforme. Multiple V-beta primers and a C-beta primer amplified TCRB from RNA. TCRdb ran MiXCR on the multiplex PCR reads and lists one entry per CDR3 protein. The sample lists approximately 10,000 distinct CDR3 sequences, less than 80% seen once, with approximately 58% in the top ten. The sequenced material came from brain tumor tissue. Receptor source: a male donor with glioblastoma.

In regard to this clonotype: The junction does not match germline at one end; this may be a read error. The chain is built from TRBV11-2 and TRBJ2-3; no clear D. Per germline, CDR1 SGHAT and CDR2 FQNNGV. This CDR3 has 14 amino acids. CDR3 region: CASSPDGSTDTRYF. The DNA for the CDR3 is TGTGCCAGCAGTCCAGATGGTAGCACAGATACGCGGTATTTC.

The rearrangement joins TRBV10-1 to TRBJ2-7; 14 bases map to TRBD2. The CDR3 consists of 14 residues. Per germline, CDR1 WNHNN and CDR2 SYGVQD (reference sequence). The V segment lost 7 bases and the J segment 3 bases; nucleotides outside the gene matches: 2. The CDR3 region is CASKGLAGVYEQYF. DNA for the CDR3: TGCGCCAGCAAGGGACTAGCGGGAGTCTACGAGCAGTACTTC.

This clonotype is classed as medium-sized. Here the CDR3 reads CASRRTGRNQPQHF. CDR3 bases: TGTGCCAGCAGAAGGACAGGGCGGAATCAGCCCCAGCATTTT. The rearrangement uses TRBV6-5 and TRBJ1-5; 8 bases align to TRBD1. Germline V lookup: CDR1 MNHEY, CDR2 SVGAGI. The CDR3 totals 14 residues. Unmatched junction bases numbered 5, after V lost 6 bases and J lost 4 bases.

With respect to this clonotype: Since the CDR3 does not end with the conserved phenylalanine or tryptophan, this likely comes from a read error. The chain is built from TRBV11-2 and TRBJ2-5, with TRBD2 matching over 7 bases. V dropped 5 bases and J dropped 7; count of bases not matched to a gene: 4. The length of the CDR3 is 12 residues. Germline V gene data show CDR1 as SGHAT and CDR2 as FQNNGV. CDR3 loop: CASSRWGGTQYL. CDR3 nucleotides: TGTGCCAGCAGCCGGTGGGGGGGGACCCAGTACTTA.

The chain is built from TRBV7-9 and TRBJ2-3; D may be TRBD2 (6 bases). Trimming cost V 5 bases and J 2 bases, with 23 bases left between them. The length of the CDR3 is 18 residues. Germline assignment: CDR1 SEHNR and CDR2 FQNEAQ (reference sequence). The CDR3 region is CASSLPLETWRDTDTQYF. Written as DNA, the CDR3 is TGTGCCAGCAGCCTACCACTCGAGACGTGGAGGGACACAGATACGCAGTATTTT.

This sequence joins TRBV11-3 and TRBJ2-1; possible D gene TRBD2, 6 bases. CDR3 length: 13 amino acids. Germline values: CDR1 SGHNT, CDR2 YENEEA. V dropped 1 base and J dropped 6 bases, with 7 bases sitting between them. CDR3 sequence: CASSLGGANEQFF. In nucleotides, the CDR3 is TGTGCCAGCAGCTTAGGCGGGGCCAATGAGCAGTTCTTC.

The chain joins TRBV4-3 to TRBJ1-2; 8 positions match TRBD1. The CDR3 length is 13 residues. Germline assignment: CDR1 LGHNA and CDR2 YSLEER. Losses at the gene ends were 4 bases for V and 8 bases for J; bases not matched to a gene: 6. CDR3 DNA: TGCGCCAGCAGCCCCCACAGGGGGGGAGGCTACACCTTC. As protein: CASSPHRGGGYTF.

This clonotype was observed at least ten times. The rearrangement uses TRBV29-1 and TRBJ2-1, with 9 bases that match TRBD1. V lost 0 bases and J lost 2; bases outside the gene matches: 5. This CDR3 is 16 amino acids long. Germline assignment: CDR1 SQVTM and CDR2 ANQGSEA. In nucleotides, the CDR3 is TGCAGCGTTGAAGACCCGGACAGGGGAACCTACAATGAGCAGTTCTTC. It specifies CSVEDPDRGTYNEQFF.

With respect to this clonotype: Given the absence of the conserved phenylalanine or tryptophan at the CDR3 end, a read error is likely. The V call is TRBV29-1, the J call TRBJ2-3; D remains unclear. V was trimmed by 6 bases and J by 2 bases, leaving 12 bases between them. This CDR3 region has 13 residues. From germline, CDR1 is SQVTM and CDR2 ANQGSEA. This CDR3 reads CSVAGTHTDTQYL. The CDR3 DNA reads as TGCAGCGTAGCCGGTACTCACACAGATACGCAGTATTTG.

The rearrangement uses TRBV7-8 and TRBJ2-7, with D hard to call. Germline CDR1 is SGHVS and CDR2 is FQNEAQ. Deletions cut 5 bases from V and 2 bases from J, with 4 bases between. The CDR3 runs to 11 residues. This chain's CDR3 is CASSLTYEQYF. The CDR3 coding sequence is TGTGCCAGCAGCCTAACCTACGAGCAGTACTTC.

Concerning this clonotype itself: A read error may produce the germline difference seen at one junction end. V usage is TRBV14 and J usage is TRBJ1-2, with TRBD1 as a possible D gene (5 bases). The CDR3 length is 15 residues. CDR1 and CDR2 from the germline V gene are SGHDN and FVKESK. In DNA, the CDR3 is TGTGACAGCAGCCAAGCGCCAGGGAAGCCGGGAGGCTACACCTTC. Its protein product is CDSSQAPGKPGGYTF.

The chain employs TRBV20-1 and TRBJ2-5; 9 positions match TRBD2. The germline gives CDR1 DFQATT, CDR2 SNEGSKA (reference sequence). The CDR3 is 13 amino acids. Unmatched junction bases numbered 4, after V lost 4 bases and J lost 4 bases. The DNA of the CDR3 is TGCAGTGCTACTCCGACTAGCGGAGAGACCCAGTACTTC. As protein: CSATPTSGETQYF.

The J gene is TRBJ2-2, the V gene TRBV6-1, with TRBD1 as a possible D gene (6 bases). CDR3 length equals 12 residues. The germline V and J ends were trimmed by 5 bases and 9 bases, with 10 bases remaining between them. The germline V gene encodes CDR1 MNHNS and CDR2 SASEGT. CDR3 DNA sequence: TGTGCCAGCAGTACAGGGAGCTGGGAGCTGTTTTTT. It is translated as CASSTGSWELFF.

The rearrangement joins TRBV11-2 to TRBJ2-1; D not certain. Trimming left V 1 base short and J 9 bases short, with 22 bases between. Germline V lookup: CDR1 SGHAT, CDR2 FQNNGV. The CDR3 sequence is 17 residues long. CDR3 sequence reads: CASSLAVRMPSRSEQFF. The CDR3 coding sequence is TGTGCCAGCAGCTTAGCAGTAAGGATGCCTTCGCGCAGTGAGCAGTTCTTC.

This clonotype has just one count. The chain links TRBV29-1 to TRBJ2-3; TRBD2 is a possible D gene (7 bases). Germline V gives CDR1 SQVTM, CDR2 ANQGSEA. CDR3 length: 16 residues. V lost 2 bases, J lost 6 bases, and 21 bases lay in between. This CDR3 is CSVEFRGRRGGDTQYF. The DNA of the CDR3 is TGCAGCGTTGAATTTAGAGGCAGAAGGGGGGGGGATACGCAGTATTTT.

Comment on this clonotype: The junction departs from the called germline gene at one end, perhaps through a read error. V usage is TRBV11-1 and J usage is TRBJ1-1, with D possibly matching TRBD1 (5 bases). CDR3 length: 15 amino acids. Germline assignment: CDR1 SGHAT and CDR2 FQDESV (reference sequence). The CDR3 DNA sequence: TGTGTCAGCAGCTTCCCGAGGACAAGGGGCACTGAAGCTTTCTTT. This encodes CVSSFPRTRGTEAFF.

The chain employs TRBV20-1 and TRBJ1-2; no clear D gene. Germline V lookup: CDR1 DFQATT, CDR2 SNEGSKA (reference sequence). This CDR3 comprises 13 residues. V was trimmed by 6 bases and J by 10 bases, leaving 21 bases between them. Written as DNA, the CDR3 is TGCAGTGCGCCCCTTGTCTGGGGTCCTGACTACACCTTC. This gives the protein CSAPLVWGPDYTF.

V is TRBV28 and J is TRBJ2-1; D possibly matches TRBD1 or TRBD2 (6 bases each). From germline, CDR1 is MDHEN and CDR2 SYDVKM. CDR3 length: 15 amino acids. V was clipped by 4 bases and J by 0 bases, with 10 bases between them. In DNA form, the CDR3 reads TGTGCCAGCAGTTCTAGGGGGGACTCCTACAATGAGCAGTTCTTC. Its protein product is CASSSRGDSYNEQFF.

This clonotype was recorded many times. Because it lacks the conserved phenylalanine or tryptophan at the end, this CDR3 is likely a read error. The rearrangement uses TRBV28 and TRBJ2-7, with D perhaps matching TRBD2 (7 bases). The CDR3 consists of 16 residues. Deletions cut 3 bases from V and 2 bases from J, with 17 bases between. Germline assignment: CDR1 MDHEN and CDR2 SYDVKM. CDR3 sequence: CASSFGGAMEPYEQYL. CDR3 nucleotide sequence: TGTGCCAGCAGTTTTGGGGGGGCGATGGAACCCTACGAGCAGTACCTC.

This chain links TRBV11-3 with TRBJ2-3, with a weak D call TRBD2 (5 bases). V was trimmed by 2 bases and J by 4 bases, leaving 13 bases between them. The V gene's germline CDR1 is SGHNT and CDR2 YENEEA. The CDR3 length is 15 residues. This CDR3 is CASSLTRRPADTQYF. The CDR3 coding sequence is TGTGCCAGCAGCTTAACCCGGAGGCCGGCAGATACGCAGTATTTT. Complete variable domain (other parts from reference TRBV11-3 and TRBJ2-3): EAGVVQSPRYKIIEKKQPVAFWCNPISGHNTLYWYLQNLGQGPELLIRYENEEAVDDSQLPKDRFSAERLKGVDSTLKIQPAELGDSAVYLCASSLTRRPADTQYFGPGTRLTVL.

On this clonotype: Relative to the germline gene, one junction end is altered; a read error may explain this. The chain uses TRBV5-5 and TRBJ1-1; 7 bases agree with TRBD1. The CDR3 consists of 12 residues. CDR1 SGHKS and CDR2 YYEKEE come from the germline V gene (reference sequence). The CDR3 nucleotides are TGTGCCAGCAGCGTAGGACAGGTTGGCGCTTGCTTC. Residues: CASSVGQVGACF.

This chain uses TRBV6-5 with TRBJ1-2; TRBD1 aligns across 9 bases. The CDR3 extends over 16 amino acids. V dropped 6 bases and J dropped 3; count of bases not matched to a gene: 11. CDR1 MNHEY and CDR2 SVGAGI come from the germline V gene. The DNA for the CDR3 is TGTGCCAGCAGCCCACTAACCGGGACAGGGCACTATGGCTACACCTTC. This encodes CASSPLTGTGHYGYTF.

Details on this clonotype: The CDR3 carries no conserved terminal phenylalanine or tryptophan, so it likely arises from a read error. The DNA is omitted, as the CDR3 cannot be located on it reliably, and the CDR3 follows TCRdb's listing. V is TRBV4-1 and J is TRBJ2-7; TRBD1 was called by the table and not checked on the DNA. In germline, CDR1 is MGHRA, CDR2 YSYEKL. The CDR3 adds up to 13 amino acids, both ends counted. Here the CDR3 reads CASSRQGRGERYL.

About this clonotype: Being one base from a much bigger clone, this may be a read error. CDR3 coding DNA: TGTGTCAGCAGCCGCGGGAGGGCCTCAGAGACCCAGTACTTC. Residues: CVSSRGRASETQYF. This chain links TRBV11-3 with TRBJ2-5; TRBD2 matches 9 bases. In germline, CDR1 is SGHNT, CDR2 YENEEA. The CDR3 covers 14 residues.

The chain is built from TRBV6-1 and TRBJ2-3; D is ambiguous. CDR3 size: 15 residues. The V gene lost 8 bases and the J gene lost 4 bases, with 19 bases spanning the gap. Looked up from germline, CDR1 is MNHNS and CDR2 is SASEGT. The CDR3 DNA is TGTGCCAGCCTCGTTGGCACTACCCTAGCAGATACGCAGTATTTT. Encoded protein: CASLVGTTLADTQYF.

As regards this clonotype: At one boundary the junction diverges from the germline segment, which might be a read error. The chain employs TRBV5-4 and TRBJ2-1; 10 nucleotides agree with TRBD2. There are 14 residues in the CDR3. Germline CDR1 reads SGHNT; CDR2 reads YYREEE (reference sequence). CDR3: CATSLRLAGVERCF. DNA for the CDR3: TGTGCCACCAGCTTGAGGCTAGCGGGGGTTGAGCGGTGCTTC.

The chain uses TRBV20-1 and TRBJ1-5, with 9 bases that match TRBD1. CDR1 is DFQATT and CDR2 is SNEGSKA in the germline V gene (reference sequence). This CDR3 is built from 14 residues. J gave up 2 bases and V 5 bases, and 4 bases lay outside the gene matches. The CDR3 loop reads CSAWTGEGNQPQHF. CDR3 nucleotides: TGCAGTGCTTGGACAGGGGAAGGCAATCAGCCCCAGCATTTT.